These 7 T cell receptor beta chains were sequenced from one sample in a study of blood T cells in healthy people across ages. The authors ran a second PCR of about 6 to 12 cycles using a sample-barcoded 5' primer and a J-beta primer mix. TCRdb passed the 5' RACE reads through MiXCR, listing each CDR3 protein once. The repertoire holds 660,000 or so distinct CDR3 sequences, with approximately 50% as singletons. Sequencing was performed on blood. Receptors originate from a man aged 55 to 70 in good health.

V and J are TRBV9 and TRBJ2-1, with TRBD2 matching 13 bases. The CDR3 extends over 14 amino acids. CDR1 SGDLS and CDR2 YYNGEE come from the germline V gene. J gave up 5 bases and V 6 bases, and 2 bases lay outside the gene matches. The CDR3 here is CASKGTSGDNEQFF. The CDR3 DNA reads TGTGCCAGCAAGGGGACTAGCGGGGACAATGAGCAGTTCTTC.

The rearrangement joins TRBV12-3 or TRBV12-4 to TRBJ2-7; 10 bases match TRBD2. V lost 5 bases to trimming and J lost 2 bases; unmatched junction nucleotides: 12. The CDR3 runs to 17 residues. This CDR3 is CASSPLAGGPFTYEQYF. The CDR3 DNA reads TGTGCCAGCAGTCCCTTAGCGGGGGGCCCCTTTACCTACGAGCAGTACTTC.

J is TRBJ1-1 and V is TRBV20-1; D gene uncertain. CDR3 length: 11 amino acids. Trimming removed 2 bases at V and 10 bases at J, with 11 bases between. Germline loops: CDR1 DFQATT, CDR2 SNEGSKA (reference sequence). CDR3 in amino acids: CSARSMGRAFF. CDR3 DNA: TGCAGTGCTAGATCCATGGGGAGAGCTTTCTTT.

The chain recombines TRBV3-1 with TRBJ2-3, with a weak D call TRBD2 (5 bases). This CDR3 is 16 amino acids long. Germline loops: CDR1 LGHDT, CDR2 YNNKEL (reference sequence). V lost 8 bases and J 2 bases, leaving 20 bases between the germline ends. In nucleotides, the CDR3 is TGTGCCAGCGCGGCATCCAGCGGACTCTCCACAGATACGCAGTATTTT. Its protein is CASAASSGLSTDTQYF.

The rearrangement uses TRBV20-1 and TRBJ2-3, with TRBD2 identical over 9 bases. The CDR3 has 14 amino acids. Germline lookup yields CDR1 DFQATT and CDR2 SNEGSKA (reference sequence). The trim removed 3 bases at V and 2 bases at J, leaving 3 bases unmatched. The CDR3 here is CSASPSGDTDTQYF. The CDR3 DNA reads TGCAGTGCTAGCCCTAGCGGGGACACAGATACGCAGTATTTT.

The genes are TRBV9 and TRBJ1-1, with TRBD1 as a possible D gene (6 bases). Germline V gene lookup returns CDR1 SGDLS and CDR2 YYNGEE. V was trimmed by 6 bases and J by 4 bases, leaving 10 bases between them. There are 12 residues in the CDR3. The CDR3 sequence: CASTPQGTEAFF. CDR3 bases: TGTGCCAGCACCCCACAGGGCACTGAAGCTTTCTTT.

This clonotype was detected a few times. The chain joins TRBV6-2 or TRBV6-3 to TRBJ2-1, with D perhaps being TRBD1 or TRBD2 (5 bases each). Trimming pared 6 bases from V and 8 bases from J, leaving 17 bases between. This CDR3 has 14 amino acids. Per germline, CDR1 MNHEY and CDR2 SVGEGT. The CDR3 protein is CASSPARGNDEQFF. Here the CDR3 DNA reads TGTGCCAGCAGCCCCGCGAGGGGTAACGATGAGCAGTTCTTC.